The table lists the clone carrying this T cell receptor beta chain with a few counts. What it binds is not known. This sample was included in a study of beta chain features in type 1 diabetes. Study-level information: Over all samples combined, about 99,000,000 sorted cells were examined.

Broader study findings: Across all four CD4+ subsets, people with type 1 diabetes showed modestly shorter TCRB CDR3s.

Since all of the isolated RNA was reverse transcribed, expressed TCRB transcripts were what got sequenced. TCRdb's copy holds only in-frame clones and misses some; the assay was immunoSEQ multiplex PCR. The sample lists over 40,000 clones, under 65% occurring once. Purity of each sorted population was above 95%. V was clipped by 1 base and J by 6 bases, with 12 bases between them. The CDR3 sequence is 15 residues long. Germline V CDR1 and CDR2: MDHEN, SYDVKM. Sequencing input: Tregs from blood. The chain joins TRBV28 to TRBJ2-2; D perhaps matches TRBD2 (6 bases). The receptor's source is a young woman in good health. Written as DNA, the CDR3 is TGTGCCAGCAGTTTATCCCCCTCGGGGGCCGGGGAGCTGTTTTTT. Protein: CASSLSPSGAGELFF.